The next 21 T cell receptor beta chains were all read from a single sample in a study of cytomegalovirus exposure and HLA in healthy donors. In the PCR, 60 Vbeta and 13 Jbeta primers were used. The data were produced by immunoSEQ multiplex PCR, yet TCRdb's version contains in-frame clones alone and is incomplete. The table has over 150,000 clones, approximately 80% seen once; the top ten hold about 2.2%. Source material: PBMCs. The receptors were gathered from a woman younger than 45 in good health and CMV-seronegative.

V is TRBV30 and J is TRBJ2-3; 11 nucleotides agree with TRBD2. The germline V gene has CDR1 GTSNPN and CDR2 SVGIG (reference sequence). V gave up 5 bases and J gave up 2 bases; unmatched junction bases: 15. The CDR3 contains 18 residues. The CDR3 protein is CAWGRNLAGGPSTDTQYF. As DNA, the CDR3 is TGTGCCTGGGGGCGGAACCTAGCGGGAGGACCCTCCACAGATACGCAGTATTTT. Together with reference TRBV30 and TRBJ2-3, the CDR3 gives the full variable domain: SQTIHQWPATLVQPVGSPLSLECTVEGTSNPNLYWYRQAAGRGLQLLFYSVGIGQISSEVPQNLSASRPQDRQFILSSKKLLLSDSGFYLCAWGRNLAGGPSTDTQYFGPGTRLTVL.

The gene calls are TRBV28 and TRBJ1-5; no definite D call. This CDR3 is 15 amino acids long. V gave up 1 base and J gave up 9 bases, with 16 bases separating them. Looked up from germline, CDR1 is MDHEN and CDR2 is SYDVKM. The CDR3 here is CASSLFSSVEVPQHF. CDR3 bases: TGTGCCAGCAGTTTATTCTCGTCAGTGGAGGTGCCCCAGCATTTT.

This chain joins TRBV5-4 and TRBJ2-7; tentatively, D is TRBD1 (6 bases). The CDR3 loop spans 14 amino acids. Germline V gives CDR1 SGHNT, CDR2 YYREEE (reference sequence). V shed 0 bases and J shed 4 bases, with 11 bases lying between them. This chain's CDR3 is CASSLGQGLYEQYF. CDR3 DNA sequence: TGTGCCAGCAGCTTGGGTCAGGGGCTATACGAGCAGTACTTC.

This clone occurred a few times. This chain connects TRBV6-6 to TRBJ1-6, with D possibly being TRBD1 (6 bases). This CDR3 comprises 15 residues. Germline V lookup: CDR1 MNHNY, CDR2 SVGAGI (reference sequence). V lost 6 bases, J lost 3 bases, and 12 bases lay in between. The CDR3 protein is CASSLPGHYNSPLHF. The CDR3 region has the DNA TGTGCCAGCAGCCTCCCGGGACACTATAATTCACCCCTCCACTTT.

The CDR3 region has the DNA TGTGCCAGCTCAGGGAGGGGGATCCCGTACGAGCAGTACTTC. Translating it yields CASSGRGIPYEQYF. V gene TRBV28 combines with J gene TRBJ2-7, with D possibly TRBD2 on 7 matching bases. CDR1 MDHEN and CDR2 SYDVKM come from the germline V gene. There are 14 residues in the CDR3. V was clipped by 8 bases and J by 4 bases, with 18 bases between them.

The CDR3 is CASSLEAGITDTQYF. In nucleotides, the CDR3 is TGTGCCAGCAGCTTAGAGGCGGGAATCACAGATACGCAGTATTTT. This chain connects TRBV7-6 to TRBJ2-3; weak D call: TRBD2 (6 bases). The CDR3 spans 15 residues. The germline CDR1 and CDR2 sequences are SGHVS and FNYEAQ. The V gene lost 1 base and the J gene lost 2 bases, with 10 bases spanning the gap. Together with reference TRBV7-6 and TRBJ2-3, the CDR3 gives the full variable domain: GAGVSQSPRYKVTKRGQDVALRCDPISGHVSLYWYRQALGQGPEFLTYFNYEAQQDKSGLPNDRFSAERPEGSISTLTIQRTEQRDSAMYRCASSLEAGITDTQYFGPGTRLTVL.

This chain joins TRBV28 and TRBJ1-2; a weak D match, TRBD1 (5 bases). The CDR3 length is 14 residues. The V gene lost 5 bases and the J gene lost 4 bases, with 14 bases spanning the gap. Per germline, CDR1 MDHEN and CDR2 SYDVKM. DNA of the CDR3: TGTGCCAGCAGTAGCGCAGGGCTCTCCTATGGCTACACCTTC. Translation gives CASSSAGLSYGYTF.

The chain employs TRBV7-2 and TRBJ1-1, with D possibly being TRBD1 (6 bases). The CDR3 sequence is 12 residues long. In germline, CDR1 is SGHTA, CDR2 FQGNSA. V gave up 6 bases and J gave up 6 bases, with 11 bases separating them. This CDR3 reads CASRQGIAEAFF. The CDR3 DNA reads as TGTGCCAGCAGACAGGGTATCGCTGAAGCTTTCTTT.

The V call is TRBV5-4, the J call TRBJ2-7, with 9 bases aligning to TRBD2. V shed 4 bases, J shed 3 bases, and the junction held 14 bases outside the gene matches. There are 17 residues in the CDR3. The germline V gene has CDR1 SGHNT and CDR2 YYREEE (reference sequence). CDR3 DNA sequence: TGTGCCAGCAGCCCGGGGGGGTCTAGCGGGGTCTACTACGAGCAGTACTTC. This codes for CASSPGGSSGVYYEQYF.

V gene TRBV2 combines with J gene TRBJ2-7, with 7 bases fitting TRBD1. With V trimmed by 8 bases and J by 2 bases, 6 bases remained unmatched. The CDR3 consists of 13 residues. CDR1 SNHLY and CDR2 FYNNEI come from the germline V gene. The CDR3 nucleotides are TGTGCCAGCGAGAGGGACAGCCCCTACGAGCAGTACTTC. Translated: CASERDSPYEQYF.

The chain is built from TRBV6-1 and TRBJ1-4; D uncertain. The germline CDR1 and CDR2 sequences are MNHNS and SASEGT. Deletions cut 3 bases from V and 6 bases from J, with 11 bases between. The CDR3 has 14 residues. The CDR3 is CASSDLSVYEKLFF. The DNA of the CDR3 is TGTGCCAGCAGTGACCTTTCAGTTTATGAAAAACTGTTTTTT.

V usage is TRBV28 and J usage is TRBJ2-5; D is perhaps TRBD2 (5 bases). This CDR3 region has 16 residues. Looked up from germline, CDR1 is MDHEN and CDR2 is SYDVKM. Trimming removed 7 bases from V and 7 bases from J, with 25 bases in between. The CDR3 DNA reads TGTGCCAGCACCCAAGGAGGCAGGTGGCGTGGCGGGACCCAGTACTTC. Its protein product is CASTQGGRWRGGTQYF. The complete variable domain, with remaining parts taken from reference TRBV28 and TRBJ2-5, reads DVKVTQSSRYLVKRTGEKVFLECVQDMDHENMFWYRQDPGLGLRLIYFSYDVKMKEKGDIPEGYSVSREKKERFSLILESASTNQTSMYLCASTQGGRWRGGTQYFGPGTRLLVL.

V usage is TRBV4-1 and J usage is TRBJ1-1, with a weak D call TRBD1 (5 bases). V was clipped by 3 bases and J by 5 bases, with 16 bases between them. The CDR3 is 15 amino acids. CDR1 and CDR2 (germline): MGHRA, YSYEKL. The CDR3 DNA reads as TGCGCCAGCAGCCATATCGGCGGGGGGGGAACTGAAGCTTTCTTT. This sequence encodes CASSHIGGGGTEAFF.

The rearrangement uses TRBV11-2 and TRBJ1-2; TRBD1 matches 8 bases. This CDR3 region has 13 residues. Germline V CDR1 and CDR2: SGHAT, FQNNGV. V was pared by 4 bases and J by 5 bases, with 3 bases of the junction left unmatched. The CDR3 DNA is TGTGCCAGCAGCTCCGGACAGGGTTATGGCTACACCTTC. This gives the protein CASSSGQGYGYTF.

Here the CDR3 DNA reads TGTGCCACCACCCCGAGGGGGTGGAATGAGCAGTTCTTC. Translation: CATTPRGWNEQFF. The J gene is TRBJ2-1, the V gene TRBV19; D is possibly TRBD1 (6 bases). Trimming took 10 bases from V and 7 from J, leaving 17 bases between them. CDR1 and CDR2 (germline): LNHDA, SQIVND (reference sequence). The CDR3 covers 13 residues.

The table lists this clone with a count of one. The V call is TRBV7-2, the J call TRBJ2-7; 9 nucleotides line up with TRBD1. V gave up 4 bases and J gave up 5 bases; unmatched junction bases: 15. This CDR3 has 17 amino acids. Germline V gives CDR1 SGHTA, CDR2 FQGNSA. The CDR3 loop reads CASSSTLPGQGEDEQYF. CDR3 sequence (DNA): TGTGCCAGCAGCTCGACACTACCGGGACAGGGTGAAGACGAGCAGTACTTC.

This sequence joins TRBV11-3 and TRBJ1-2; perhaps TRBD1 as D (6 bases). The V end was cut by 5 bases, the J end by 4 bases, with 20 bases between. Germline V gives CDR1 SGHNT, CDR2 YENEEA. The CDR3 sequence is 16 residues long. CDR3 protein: CASSQPPVSRGYGYTF. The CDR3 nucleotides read TGTGCCAGCAGCCAACCCCCGGTAAGCAGGGGCTATGGCTACACCTTC.

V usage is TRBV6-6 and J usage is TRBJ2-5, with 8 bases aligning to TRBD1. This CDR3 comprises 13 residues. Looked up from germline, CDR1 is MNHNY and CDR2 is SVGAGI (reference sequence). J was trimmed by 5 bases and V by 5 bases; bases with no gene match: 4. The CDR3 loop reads CASSPRGQETQYF. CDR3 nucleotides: TGTGCCAGCAGTCCCAGGGGGCAGGAGACCCAGTACTTC.

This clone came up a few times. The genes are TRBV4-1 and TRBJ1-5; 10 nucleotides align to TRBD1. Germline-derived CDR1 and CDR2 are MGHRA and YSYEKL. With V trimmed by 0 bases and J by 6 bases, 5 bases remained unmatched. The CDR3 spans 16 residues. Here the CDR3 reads CASSQDGGTGAQPQHF. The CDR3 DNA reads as TGCGCCAGCAGCCAAGATGGGGGGACAGGGGCTCAGCCCCAGCATTTT.

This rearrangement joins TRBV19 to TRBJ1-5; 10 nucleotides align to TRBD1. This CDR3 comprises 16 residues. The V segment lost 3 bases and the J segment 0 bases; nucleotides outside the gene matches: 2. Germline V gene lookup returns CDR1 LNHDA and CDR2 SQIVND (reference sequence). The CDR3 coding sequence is TGTGCCAGTAGTATCCGGGACAGGGGTAGCAATCAGCCCCAGCATTTT. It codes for CASSIRDRGSNQPQHF.

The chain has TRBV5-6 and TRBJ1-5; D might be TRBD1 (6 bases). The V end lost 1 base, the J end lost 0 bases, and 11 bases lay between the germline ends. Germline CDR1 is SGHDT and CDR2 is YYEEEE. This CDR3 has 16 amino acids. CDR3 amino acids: CASSLMGRGSNQPQHF. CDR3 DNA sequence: TGTGCCAGCAGCTTGATGGGCAGGGGTAGCAATCAGCCCCAGCATTTT.